The sequence of this TCR beta chain was determined in a study of cytomegalovirus exposure and HLA in healthy donors. Overall study context: Ancestry clustering placed more than 80% of approximately 420 genotyped donors in the Caucasian-associated cluster. General study points: Being productive about 87% or about 30% of the time was typical of most TCR beta V segments in an earlier analysis. Reports indicated that the classifier achieved high specificity and sensitivity in diagnosing cytomegalovirus status. Presence/absence analyses assumed roughly uniform sequencing depth across donors.

The CDR3 extends over 15 amino acids. Losses at the gene ends were 1 base for V and 4 bases for J; bases not matched to a gene: 6. CDR1 is SGHNT and CDR2 is YENEEA in the germline V gene. The study ran its PCR with 60 Vbeta and 13 Jbeta primers. TCRdb keeps only in-frame clones here, not all; method: immunoSEQ multiplex PCR. The data show roughly 190,000 clones, 79% seen once. As for this clone: Its antigen is unknown.

The TCR comes from a woman aged 45-65 years in good health and CMV-seronegative. J is TRBJ2-5 and V is TRBV11-3; 7 nucleotides line up with TRBD2. The specimen was PBMCs. CDR3 DNA sequence: TGTGCCAGCAGCTTAGGGGCGGGAGAGACAGAGACCCAGTACTTC. It specifies CASSLGAGETETQYF.